The rows below give T cell receptor beta chains drawn from one sample of a study of blood T cells in healthy people across ages. MiXCR was run by TCRdb on the 5' RACE reads, yielding one entry per CDR3 protein. The sample contains hundreds of thousands of distinct CDR3 sequences, about 30% of which appear only once. The sample taken for sequencing was blood. These TCRs come from a woman of 80 years or more in good health. The CDR3 runs from the conserved cysteine through the conserved F or W.

v_call	j_call	cdr3_aa
TRBV15	TRBJ2-4	CATSRDREAGRLIAKNIQYF
TRBV18	TRBJ1-2	CASSPRQGLNYGYTF
TRBV3-1	TRBJ2-4	CASSLYGTGDTKNIQYF
TRBV15	TRBJ2-1	CATSRERQSYNEQFF
TRBV28	TRBJ2-5	CASSRSETQYF
TRBV6-2/TRBV6-3	TRBJ2-2	CASSYWRSTGELFF
TRBV7-8	TRBJ1-2	CANSLGQGGGYTF
TRBV10-2	TRBJ2-5	CASSVSSGVETQYF
TRBV21-1	TRBJ1-1	CASSKDWADLMNTEAFF
TRBV6-5	TRBJ2-6	CASSSRTGKAGANVLTF
TRBV29-1	TRBJ2-7	CSAYRGSDEQYF
TRBV20-1	TRBJ2-7	CSARETGRLGQYF
TRBV7-8	TRBJ1-5	CASSLREALGWPQHF
TRBV12-3/TRBV12-4	TRBJ2-5	CASSTDSQTQYF
TRBV19	TRBJ1-2	CASSMGYQGDYGYTF
TRBV7-2	TRBJ2-3	CASSLVGQDTQYF
TRBV7-6	TRBJ2-1	CASSLSLPGGAGEQFF
TRBV3-1	TRBJ2-2	CASSHRQGAGELFF
TRBV7-2	TRBJ2-1	CASSLVGTVSYNEQFF
TRBV20-1	TRBJ1-2	CSARDATVITNYGYTF
TRBV5-1	TRBJ1-4	CASSIEGRRIATNEKRFF
TRBV3-1	TRBJ1-4	CASSQFGDSSNEKLFF
TRBV20-1	TRBJ1-2	CSAFSRGLDGYTF
TRBV5-6	TRBJ2-5	CTSSPPGLAGGETQYF
TRBV7-3	TRBJ2-3	CASSLSGGAEAQYF
TRBV7-9	TRBJ1-1	CASSLVAGGNTEAFF
TRBV20-1	TRBJ2-1	CSAEASGSSRNNEQFF